A single sample gave rise to the 11 T cell receptor beta chains below, sequenced in a study of blood T cell repertoires in COVID-19. The method was immunoSEQ multiplex PCR; TCRdb's version includes in-frame clones alone and lacks a portion of them. The sample has 110,000 or so clones; around 82% are singletons. Sample: peripheral blood. The origin of the receptors is a woman between 45 and 60 years old with acute or convalescent COVID-19.

This chain uses TRBV28 with TRBJ1-1, with 12 nucleotides matching TRBD1. Germline CDR1 reads MDHEN; CDR2 reads SYDVKM. V lost 5 bases to trimming and J lost 2 bases; unmatched junction nucleotides: 3. This CDR3 spans 15 amino acids. CDR3 DNA sequence: TGTGCCAGCAGTCCTGGGACAGGGGGCAACACTGAAGCTTTCTTT. The encoded protein is CASSPGTGGNTEAFF.

This chain links TRBV7-3 with TRBJ2-3; D may be TRBD2 (6 bases). The CDR3 contains 14 residues. The V end was cut by 4 bases, the J end by 3 bases, with 11 bases between. From germline, CDR1 is SGHTA and CDR2 FQGTGA. The CDR3 protein is CASSSLGLTDTQYF. CDR3 coding DNA: TGTGCCAGCAGCTCCCTCGGACTAACAGATACGCAGTATTTT. Combining the CDR3 with reference TRBV7-3 and TRBJ2-3 gives the whole variable domain GAGVSQTPSNKVTEKGKYVELRCDPISGHTALYWYRQSLGQGPEFLIYFQGTGAADDSGLPNDRFFAVRPEGSVSTLKIQRTERGDSAVYLCASSSLGLTDTQYFGPGTRLTVL.

The chain has TRBV9 and TRBJ1-2; D gene ambiguous. Looked up from germline, CDR1 is SGDLS and CDR2 is YYNGEE. CDR3 size: 16 residues. With 3 bases removed from V and 0 bases from J, the gap between germline ends came to 15 bases. The CDR3 DNA reads TGTGCCAGCAGCGCCCCAAGCGAGAGACCTAACTATGGCTACACCTTC. This codes for CASSAPSERPNYGYTF.

This chain connects TRBV30 to TRBJ2-2, with D tentatively TRBD1 (6 bases). V was pared by 1 base and J by 0 bases, with 12 bases between. This CDR3 region has 16 residues. CDR1 and CDR2 (germline): GTSNPN, SVGIG (reference sequence). CDR3 nucleotide sequence: TGTGCCTGGAGTGCTGCCCGGACAGCGAACACCGGGGAGCTGTTTTTT. Its translation: CAWSAARTANTGELFF.

CDR3 region: CASSSGGASEIYEQYF. DNA of the CDR3: TGTGCCAGCAGCTCCGGCGGGGCTAGCGAGATCTACGAGCAGTACTTC. The chain uses TRBV5-4 and TRBJ2-7; perhaps TRBD2 as D (6 bases). The V gene's germline CDR1 is SGHNT and CDR2 YYREEE (reference sequence). Trimming took off 3 bases at V and 3 bases at J, with 19 bases between the two ends. The CDR3 sequence is 16 residues long.

The rearrangement links TRBV21-1 to TRBJ1-1; the table's D call TRBD1 went unverified against the DNA. TRBV21-1 is flagged as a pseudogene. The CDR3 covers 16 residues. The chain's CDR3 is CASSKEGASGHTEAFF. As DNA, the CDR3 is TGTGCCAGCAGCAAAGAGGGGGCGTCAGGACACACTGAAGCTTTCTTT.

The genes are TRBV25-1 and TRBJ2-2; 10 nucleotides align to TRBD1. The CDR3 spans 15 residues. The V gene end was trimmed by 4 bases and the J gene end by 5 bases; junction bases not matched to a gene: 4. Germline assignment: CDR1 MGHDK and CDR2 SYGVNS. The CDR3 nucleotides read TGTGCCAGCAGTGTCAGACAGGGGGCAACCGGGGAGCTGTTTTTT. The encoded protein is CASSVRQGATGELFF. Full variable domain (outside the CDR3, taken from reference TRBV25-1 and TRBJ2-2): EADIYQTPRYLVIGTGKKITLECSQTMGHDKMYWYQQDPGMELHLIHYSYGVNSTEKGDLSSESTVSRIRTEHFPLTLESARPSHTSQYLCASSVRQGATGELFFGEGSRLTVL.

J is TRBJ1-4 and V is TRBV11-2; a weak D match, TRBD1 (5 bases). CDR3 length: 14 amino acids. Germline lookup yields CDR1 SGHAT and CDR2 FQNNGV. V was clipped by 4 bases and J by 8 bases, with 14 bases between them. The CDR3 bases are TGTGCCAGCAGCTACACCAACGGGGGGGAAAAACTGTTTTTT. Protein product: CASSYTNGGEKLFF.

V and J are TRBV19 and TRBJ1-5, with TRBD1 as a possible D gene (5 bases). The germline V gene encodes CDR1 LNHDA and CDR2 SQIVND (reference sequence). CDR3 length: 17 residues. Trimming removed 4 bases from V and 6 bases from J, with 22 bases in between. The CDR3: CASSRSGGTIMSQPQHF. DNA of the CDR3: TGTGCCAGTAGTAGGAGCGGAGGGACGATAATGAGTCAGCCCCAGCATTTT.

This clone was counted a single time. V usage is TRBV18 and J usage is TRBJ1-6; 7 nucleotides agree with TRBD1. V shed 2 bases, J shed 2 bases, and the junction held 9 bases outside the gene matches. The CDR3 sequence is 18 residues long. The germline V gene encodes CDR1 KGHSH and CDR2 LQKENI. The chain's CDR3 is CASSPSLQGGTYNSPLHF. The CDR3, as DNA: TGTGCCAGCTCACCAAGTTTGCAGGGGGGAACCTATAATTCACCCCTCCACTTT.

The V gene is TRBV27, the J gene TRBJ1-6; possible D gene TRBD1, 6 bases. Germline assignment: CDR1 MNHEY and CDR2 SMNVEV (reference sequence). The V end was cut by 4 bases, the J end by 13 bases, with 20 bases between. The length of the CDR3 is 15 residues. The CDR3: CASSYVPQGGAPLHF. In nucleotides, the CDR3 is TGTGCCAGCAGTTACGTACCACAGGGTGGAGCGCCCCTCCACTTT.